This is a list of T cell receptor beta chains from one sample in a study of radiation and T cells in renal cell carcinoma. Clones were sequenced by immunoSEQ multiplex PCR, and TCRdb holds only the in-frame ones, with some missing. The sample lists around 140,000 clones, about 88% occurring once. The sample here was blood, taken from a patient whose treatment included radiotherapy and nephrectomy. The source is a woman aged 70-85 years with renal cell carcinoma. Each CDR3 is given with its conserved first and last residue. A D gene is named only where the DNA matches it firmly. Size is omitted from some rows. Given values are once, few, many or a class for expanded clones.

j_call: TRBJ1-2; v_call: TRBV28; d_call: -; clone_size: -; cdr3_nt: TGTGCCAGCAGTATTCAGGATATCTATGGCTACACCTTC; cdr3_aa: CASSIQDIYGYTF
j_call: TRBJ1-5; v_call: TRBV28; d_call: -; clone_size: -; cdr3_nt: TGTGCCAGCAGTTTAGCAGGGGGCAATCAGCCCCAGCATTTT; cdr3_aa: CASSLAGGNQPQHF
j_call: TRBJ2-5; v_call: TRBV28; d_call: TRBD2; clone_size: -; cdr3_nt: TGTGCCAGCAGTTCCCTATCGCCTCTAGCGGGGGGAGAGACCCAGTACTTC; cdr3_aa: CASSSLSPLAGGETQYF
j_call: TRBJ1-5; v_call: TRBV19; d_call: -; clone_size: once; cdr3_nt: TGTGCCAGTAGTATAGATCTCCAGATCAGGCAGCCCCAGCATTTT; cdr3_aa: CASSIDLQIRQPQHF
j_call: TRBJ2-7; v_call: TRBV9; d_call: -; clone_size: -; cdr3_nt: TGTGCCAGCAGCGTTGCAGGGGATGAGCAGTACTTC; cdr3_aa: CASSVAGDEQYF
j_call: TRBJ2-3; v_call: TRBV5-4; d_call: TRBD2; clone_size: -; cdr3_nt: TGTGCCAGCAGCCCCCGGGGTAGCGGGGTCACAGATACGCAGTATTTT; cdr3_aa: CASSPRGSGVTDTQYF
j_call: TRBJ2-7; v_call: TRBV6-5; d_call: TRBD1; clone_size: -; cdr3_nt: TGTGCCAGCAGTACCGGACAGGCTGGGAAATGGGAGCAGTACTTC; cdr3_aa: CASSTGQAGKWEQYF
j_call: TRBJ1-6; v_call: TRBV2; d_call: -; clone_size: -; cdr3_nt: TGTGCCAGCAGTGAGGGAGGGCGAGGTTATAATTCACCCCTCCACTTT; cdr3_aa: CASSEGGRGYNSPLHF
j_call: TRBJ2-7; v_call: TRBV7-6; d_call: TRBD2; clone_size: -; cdr3_nt: TGTGCCAGCAGCCAGGGACTAGCTGGCCACGAGCAGTACTTC; cdr3_aa: CASSQGLAGHEQYF
j_call: TRBJ1-1; v_call: TRBV18; d_call: TRBD1; clone_size: -; cdr3_nt: TGTGCCAGCTCACCGGGACAGGGGGCAGGCACTGAAGCTTTCTTT; cdr3_aa: CASSPGQGAGTEAFF
j_call: TRBJ2-7; v_call: TRBV11-1; d_call: TRBD1; clone_size: -; cdr3_nt: TGTGCCAGCAGCAAGACAGGGTACGGGCAGTACTTC; cdr3_aa: CASSKTGYGQYF
j_call: TRBJ2-5; v_call: TRBV4-1; d_call: -; clone_size: once; cdr3_nt: TGCGCCAGCAGCCAAGAGTGGCAGCTTCGAGAGACCCAGTACTTC; cdr3_aa: CASSQEWQLRETQYF
j_call: TRBJ2-7; v_call: TRBV4-1; d_call: -; clone_size: -; cdr3_nt: TGCGCCAGCAGCCAAGATGGGGCGGGGGCCCTACTCGCCGAGCAGTACTTC; cdr3_aa: CASSQDGAGALLAEQYF
j_call: TRBJ1-2; v_call: TRBV19; d_call: TRBD1; clone_size: -; cdr3_nt: TGTGCCAGTAGTACGGGGCCAGGGGGAAGCTACACCTTC; cdr3_aa: CASSTGPGGSYTF
j_call: TRBJ2-2; v_call: TRBV27; d_call: -; clone_size: once; cdr3_nt: TGTGCCAGCAGTTCGGCTAGGGTAATCACCGGGGAGCTGTTTTTT; cdr3_aa: CASSSARVITGELFF
j_call: TRBJ1-5; v_call: TRBV2; d_call: -; clone_size: -; cdr3_nt: TGTGCCAGCAGTGAAGGGGTTAGCAATCAGCCCCAGCATTTT; cdr3_aa: CASSEGVSNQPQHF
j_call: TRBJ1-4; v_call: TRBV19; d_call: -; clone_size: -; cdr3_nt: TGTGCCAGTAAATTCCGGGACACCGATGAAAAACTGTTTTTT; cdr3_aa: CASKFRDTDEKLFF
j_call: TRBJ2-2; v_call: TRBV5-1; d_call: TRBD2; clone_size: -; cdr3_nt: TGCGCCAGCAGCCCAGGACTAGAACGCACCGGGGAGCTGTTTTTT; cdr3_aa: CASSPGLERTGELFF
j_call: TRBJ2-5; v_call: TRBV6-5; d_call: -; clone_size: -; cdr3_nt: TGTGCCAGCAGTTACTCGTCTAGCCCAGAGACCCAGTACTTC; cdr3_aa: CASSYSSSPETQYF
j_call: TRBJ1-2; v_call: TRBV6-5; d_call: -; clone_size: once; cdr3_nt: TGTGCCAGCAGTTACTCGAACAGCATCTATGGCTACACCTTC; cdr3_aa: CASSYSNSIYGYTF
j_call: TRBJ1-6; v_call: TRBV7-2; d_call: -; clone_size: -; cdr3_nt: TGTGCCAGCAGCTTTATAGACAGGATCAATTCACCCCTCCACTTT; cdr3_aa: CASSFIDRINSPLHF
j_call: TRBJ1-1; v_call: TRBV29-1; d_call: -; clone_size: few; cdr3_nt: TGCAGCGTTGGACAGACGGTGAACACTGAAGCTTTCTTT; cdr3_aa: CSVGQTVNTEAFF
j_call: TRBJ1-1; v_call: TRBV14; d_call: -; clone_size: -; cdr3_nt: TGTGCCAGCAGCCAAGGGGGGGGCCGTATGAACACTGAAGCTTTCTTT; cdr3_aa: CASSQGGGRMNTEAFF